This T cell receptor beta chain was observed in a study of cytomegalovirus exposure and HLA in healthy donors. Study results and caveats: Presence/absence results assume similar sequencing depth per donor, which may not hold. Immune exposure data for these donors was limited to CMV serostatus. Later on, a genetic analysis was performed. It linked a missense variant in DCLRE1C with V- and J-gene trimming of TCR beta.

This clone was observed a single time. Its specificity is unknown. Each donor's status was that of a healthy bone marrow donor. Amplification used 60 Vbeta primers and 13 Jbeta primers. Repertoires were generated with immunoSEQ multiplex PCR, while TCRdb's copy carries only in-frame clones and drops some. The table has tens of thousands of clones, approximately 80% seen once. This CDR3 has 13 residues. Germline trimming cut 8 bases from V and 6 bases from J; bases unmatched to any gene: 7. In germline, CDR1 is LGHNA, CDR2 YSLEER. The TCR originated in a human donor in good health. The source material was PBMCs. V is TRBV4-3 and J is TRBJ2-3; 8 nucleotides agree with TRBD2. CDR3 nucleotide sequence: TGCGCCAGCCGGGGGGGCGGGTGGGATACGCAGTATTTT. The encoded protein is CASRGGGWDTQYF.